This T cell receptor (beta chain) was captured by sequencing in a study of blood T cell repertoires in COVID-19. There are 13 residues in the CDR3. V was trimmed by 3 bases and J by 4 bases, leaving 7 bases between them. Germline CDR1 is SGHTA and CDR2 is FQGNSA. The repertoire was sequenced with immunoSEQ multiplex PCR; TCRdb's copy has only in-frame clones and lacks some. Here the sample spans 300,000 to 350,000 clones, approximately 91% being singletons. A few counts support this clone. The TCR was taken from a woman between 70 and 85 years old with COVID-19, enrolled during active disease. Sequenced sample: peripheral blood. The chain couples TRBV7-2 to TRBJ1-5; unclear D gene. CDR3 DNA sequence: TGTGCCAGCAGCTTCGGGGTAAATCAGCCCCAGCATTTT. Encoded protein: CASSFGVNQPQHF.